The clone carrying this T cell receptor beta chain was recorded only once. The antigen remains undetermined. The data derive from a study of vaccination effects on CD4 cells after COVID-19. Data came from immunoSEQ multiplex PCR; TCRdb stores just in-frame clones and leaves some out. In the table there are around 56,000 clones, 60% to 85% of which are singletons. The CDR3 contains 15 residues. V was clipped by 7 bases and J by 9 bases, with 22 bases between them. Germline V gives CDR1 LNHDA, CDR2 SQIVND (reference sequence). The authors isolated CD4+ T cells after 9 to 10 days of culture. Vaccinees lacked prior SARS-CoV-2 infection and tested negative for nucleocapsid antibodies. IL-2 medium supplanted half the medium on days 3 and 7. Findings of the study overall: Few convalescent patients were studied, and early post-infection samples were lacking. Cross-reactivity toward common cold coronaviruses was confined to only 1 of 255 vaccine-induced clones in healthy vaccinees.

The clonotype originates from a human donor who received a COVID-19 vaccine. The chain joins TRBV19 to TRBJ2-1, with D perhaps TRBD1 or TRBD2 (5 bases each). The material was CD4+ T cells from PBMCs cultured without peptide, obtained before COVID-19 vaccination. In DNA form, the CDR3 reads TGTGCCAGTACCCCGGAAGGGGAACGAGGGACTGAGCAGTTCTTC. It yields the protein CASTPEGERGTEQFF. The whole variable domain, filled in from reference TRBV19 and TRBJ2-1, reads DGGITQSPKYLFRKEGQNVTLSCEQNLNHDAMYWYRQDPGQGLRLIYYSQIVNDFQKGDIAEGYSVSREKKESFPLTVTSAQKNPTAFYLCASTPEGERGTEQFFGPGTRLTVL.